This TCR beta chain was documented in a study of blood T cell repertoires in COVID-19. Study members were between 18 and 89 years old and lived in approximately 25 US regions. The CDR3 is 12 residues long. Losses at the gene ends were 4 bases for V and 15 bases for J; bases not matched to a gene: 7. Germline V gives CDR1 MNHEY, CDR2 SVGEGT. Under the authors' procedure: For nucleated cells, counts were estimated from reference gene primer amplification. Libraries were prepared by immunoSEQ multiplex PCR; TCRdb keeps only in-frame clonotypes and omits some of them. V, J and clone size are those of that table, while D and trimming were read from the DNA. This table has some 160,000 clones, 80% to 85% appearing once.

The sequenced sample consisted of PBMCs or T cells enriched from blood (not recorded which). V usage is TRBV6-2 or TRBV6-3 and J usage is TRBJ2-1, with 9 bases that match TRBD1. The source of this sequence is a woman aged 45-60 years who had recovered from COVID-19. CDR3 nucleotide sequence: TGTGCCAGCAGTTTCGGACAGGGGAGGCTGTTCTTC. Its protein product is CASSFGQGRLFF.